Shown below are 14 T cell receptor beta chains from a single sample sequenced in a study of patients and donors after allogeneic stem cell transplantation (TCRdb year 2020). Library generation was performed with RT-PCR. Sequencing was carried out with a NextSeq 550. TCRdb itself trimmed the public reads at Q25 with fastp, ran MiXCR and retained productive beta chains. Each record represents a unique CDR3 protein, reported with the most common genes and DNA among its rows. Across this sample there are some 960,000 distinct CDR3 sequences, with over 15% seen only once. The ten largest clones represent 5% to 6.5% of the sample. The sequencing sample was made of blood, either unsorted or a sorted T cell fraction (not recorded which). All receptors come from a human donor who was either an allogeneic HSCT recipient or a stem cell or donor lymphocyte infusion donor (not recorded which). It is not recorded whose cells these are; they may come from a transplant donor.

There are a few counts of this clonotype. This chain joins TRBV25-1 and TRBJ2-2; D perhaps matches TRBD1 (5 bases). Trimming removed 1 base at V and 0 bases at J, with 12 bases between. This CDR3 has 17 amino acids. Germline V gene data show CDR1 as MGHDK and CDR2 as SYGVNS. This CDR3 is CASSEFRAFTNTGELFF. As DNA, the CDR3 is TGTGCCAGCAGTGAATTCAGGGCTTTCACGAACACCGGGGAGCTGTTTTTT.

The DNA for the CDR3 is TGTGCCAGCAGTGAGCTAGGGAATGGGTACGAGCAGTACTTC. As protein: CASSELGNGYEQYF. The rearrangement links TRBV27 to TRBJ2-7, with D unclear. Trimming pared 5 bases from V and 4 bases from J, leaving 15 bases between. There are 14 residues in the CDR3. Germline V gives CDR1 MNHEY, CDR2 SMNVEV (reference sequence).

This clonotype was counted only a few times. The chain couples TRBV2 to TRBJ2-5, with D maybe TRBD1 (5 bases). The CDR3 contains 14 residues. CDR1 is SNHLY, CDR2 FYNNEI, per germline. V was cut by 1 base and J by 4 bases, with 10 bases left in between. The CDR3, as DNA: TGTGCCAGCAGTGAAGAGGGGTTCGGAGAGACCCAGTACTTC. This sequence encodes CASSEEGFGETQYF.

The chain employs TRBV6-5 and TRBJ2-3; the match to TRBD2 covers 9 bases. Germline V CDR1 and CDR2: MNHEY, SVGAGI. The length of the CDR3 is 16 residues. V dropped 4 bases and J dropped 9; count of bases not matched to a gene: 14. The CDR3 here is CASSSPGAGGIETQYF. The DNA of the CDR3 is TGTGCCAGCAGTTCCCCGGGGGCGGGGGGGATTGAGACGCAGTATTTT.

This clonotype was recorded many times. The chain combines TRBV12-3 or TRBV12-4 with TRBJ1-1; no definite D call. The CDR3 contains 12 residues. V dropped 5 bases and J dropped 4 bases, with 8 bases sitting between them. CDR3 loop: CASSPLGTEAFF. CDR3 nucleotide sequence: TGTGCCAGCAGTCCCTTGGGCACTGAAGCTTTCTTT.

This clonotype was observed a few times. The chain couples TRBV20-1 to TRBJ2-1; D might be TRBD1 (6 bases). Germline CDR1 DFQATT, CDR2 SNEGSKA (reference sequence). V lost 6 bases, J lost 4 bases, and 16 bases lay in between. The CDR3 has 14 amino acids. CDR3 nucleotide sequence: TGCAGTGCCCCAGGGGCTAGTTTTTACAATGAGCAGTTCTTC. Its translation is CSAPGASFYNEQFF.

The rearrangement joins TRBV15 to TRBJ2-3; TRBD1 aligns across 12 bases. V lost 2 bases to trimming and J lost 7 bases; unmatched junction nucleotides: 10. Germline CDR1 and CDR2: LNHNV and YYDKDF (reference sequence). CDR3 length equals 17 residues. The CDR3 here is CATSRLGGGQGANTQYF. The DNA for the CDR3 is TGTGCCACCAGCAGACTGGGGGGGGGACAGGGGGCGAATACGCAGTATTTT. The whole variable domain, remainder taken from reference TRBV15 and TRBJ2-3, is DAMVIQNPRYQVTQFGKPVTLSCSQTLNHNVMYWYQQKSSQAPKLLFHYYDKDFNNEADTPDNFQSRRPNTSFCFLDIRSPGLGDTAMYLCATSRLGGGQGANTQYFGPGTRLTVL.

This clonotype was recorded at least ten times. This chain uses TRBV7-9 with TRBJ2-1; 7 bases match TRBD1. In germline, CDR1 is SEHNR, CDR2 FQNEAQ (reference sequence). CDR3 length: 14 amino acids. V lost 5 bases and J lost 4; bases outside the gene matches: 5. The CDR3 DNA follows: TGTGCCAGCAGCCTAGGGACAGCATACAATGAGCAGTTCTTC. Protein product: CASSLGTAYNEQFF.

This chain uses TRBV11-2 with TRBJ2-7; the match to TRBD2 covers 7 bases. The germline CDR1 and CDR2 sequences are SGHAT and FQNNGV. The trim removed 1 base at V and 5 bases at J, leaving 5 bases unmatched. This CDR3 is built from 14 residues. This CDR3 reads CASSLGGSINEQYF. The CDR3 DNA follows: TGTGCCAGCAGCTTAGGCGGGAGCATCAACGAGCAGTACTTC.

The CDR3 coding sequence is TGTGCCATCAGTGATTCCGACAGGGTCGGAGATACGCAGTATTTT. This translates into CAISDSDRVGDTQYF. The chain couples TRBV10-3 to TRBJ2-3; 7 bases agree with TRBD1. Per germline, CDR1 ENHRY and CDR2 SYGVKD. This CDR3 has 15 residues. V lost 3 bases, J lost 5 bases, and 8 bases stayed unmatched.

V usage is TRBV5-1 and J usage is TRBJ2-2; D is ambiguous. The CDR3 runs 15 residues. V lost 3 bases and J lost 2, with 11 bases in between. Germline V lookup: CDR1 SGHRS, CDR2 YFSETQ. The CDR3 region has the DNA TGCGCCAGCAGCTCCAAAGGACGTAACACCGGGGAGCTGTTTTTT. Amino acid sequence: CASSSKGRNTGELFF.

The CDR3 bases are TGTGCCAGCAGCGTAGTCGGGGGAGACTCACCCCTCCACTTT. Its translation is CASSVVGGDSPLHF. The rearrangement uses TRBV9 and TRBJ1-6, with D perhaps matching TRBD1 (5 bases). CDR3 length: 14 residues. Trimming took 0 bases from V and 10 from J, leaving 11 bases between them. Germline values: CDR1 SGDLS, CDR2 YYNGEE. Supplemented by reference TRBV9 and TRBJ1-6, the full variable domain reads DSGVTQTPKHLITATGQRVTLRCSPRSGDLSVYWYQQSLDQGLQFLIQYYNGEERAKGNILERFSAQQFPDLHSELNLSSLELGDSALYFCASSVVGGDSPLHFGNGTRLTVT.

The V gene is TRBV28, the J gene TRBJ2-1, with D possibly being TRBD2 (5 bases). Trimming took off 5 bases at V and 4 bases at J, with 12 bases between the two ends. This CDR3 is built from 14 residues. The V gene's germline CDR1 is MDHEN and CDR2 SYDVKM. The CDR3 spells CASSALPGYNEQFF. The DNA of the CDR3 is TGTGCCAGCAGTGCGCTTCCGGGGTACAATGAGCAGTTCTTC.

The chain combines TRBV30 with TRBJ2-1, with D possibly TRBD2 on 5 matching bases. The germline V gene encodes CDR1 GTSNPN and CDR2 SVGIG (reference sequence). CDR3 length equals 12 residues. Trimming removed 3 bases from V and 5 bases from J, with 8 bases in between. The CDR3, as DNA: TGTGCCTGGAGCGGACTGAACAATGAGCAGTTCTTC. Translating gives CAWSGLNNEQFF.